Below, 29 T cell receptor beta chains from the same sample are listed, as sequenced in a study of blood T cell repertoires in COVID-19. Data came from immunoSEQ multiplex PCR; TCRdb stores just in-frame clones and leaves some out. The sample records 210,000 or so clones, 75% to 90% being singletons. Sequencing used peripheral blood. These receptors all come from a human donor in a cohort sampled during active COVID-19.

The rearrangement joins TRBV28 to TRBJ2-7; the D gene is possibly TRBD1 (6 bases). Between the trimmed V and J ends, which lost 3 bases and 6 bases, there was a span of 12 bases. The CDR3 contains 13 residues. Per the germline V gene, CDR1 is MDHEN and CDR2 is SYDVKM. CDR3 sequence (DNA): TGTGCCAGCAGTTTGATACAGGGCCTCGAGCAGTACTTC. Translation: CASSLIQGLEQYF.

The chain carries TRBV5-4 and TRBJ1-1; D unclear. V was pared by 4 bases and J by 1 base, with 14 bases between. This CDR3 has 15 residues. Germline assignment: CDR1 SGHNT and CDR2 YYREEE (reference sequence). CDR3 DNA: TGTGCCAGCAGCGGATTGGCAGGTGAGAACACTGAAGCTTTCTTT. Encoded protein: CASSGLAGENTEAFF.

The chain joins TRBV5-1 to TRBJ2-4; D is perhaps TRBD2 (5 bases). The V gene lost 0 bases and the J gene lost 3 bases, with 10 bases spanning the gap. Germline CDR1 reads SGHRS; CDR2 reads YFSETQ. CDR3 length equals 15 residues. The CDR3 loop is CASSLGSSFKNIQYF. For the CDR3, the DNA is TGCGCCAGCAGCTTGGGGTCTAGCTTCAAAAACATTCAGTACTTC.

The chain links TRBV28 to TRBJ2-7; weak D call: TRBD1 (5 bases). Trimming removed 5 bases at V and 5 bases at J, with 22 bases between. From germline, CDR1 is MDHEN and CDR2 SYDVKM. The CDR3 extends over 16 amino acids. The CDR3 spells CASSPPQPPQGHEQYF. Here the CDR3 DNA reads TGTGCCAGCAGTCCCCCGCAGCCCCCGCAGGGCCACGAGCAGTACTTC.

This clone was found once. The chain joins TRBV5-1 to TRBJ2-7; D possibly corresponds to TRBD2 (7 bases). CDR1 and CDR2 (germline): SGHRS, YFSETQ. The CDR3 runs to 16 residues. V was shortened by 4 bases and J by 0 bases, with 17 bases between the two germline ends. CDR3 DNA: TGCGCCAGCAGCCCCCTCAGGGGAGGGGCCTCCTACGAGCAGTACTTC. This codes for CASSPLRGGASYEQYF.

This chain joins TRBV5-1 and TRBJ2-7, with 7 bases lining up with TRBD1. V trimming: 4 bases; J trimming: 0 bases; junction bases outside the gene matches: 7. The CDR3 has 15 residues. CDR1 and CDR2 from the germline V gene are SGHRS and YFSETQ. CDR3 residues: CASSPQGGVSYEQYF. Here the CDR3 DNA reads TGCGCCAGCAGCCCCCAAGGGGGCGTCTCCTACGAGCAGTACTTC.

As for this clone: The sample contains more than one DNA sequence encoding this CDR3. The chain is built from TRBV9 and TRBJ2-1; D perhaps matches TRBD2 (6 bases). Trimming cost V 0 bases and J 4 bases, with 14 bases left between them. This CDR3 comprises 16 residues. Germline V gene lookup returns CDR1 SGDLS and CDR2 YYNGEE. The CDR3 DNA is TGTGCCAGCAGCGTAGATGGGGGGACGCCTTACAATGAGCAGTTCTTC. Its protein product is CASSVDGGTPYNEQFF.

CDR3 in DNA: TGTGCCAGCAGCTTGAAGGGGTTTCGGTCACCCCTCCACTTT. Translated: CASSLKGFRSPLHF. This sequence joins TRBV5-8 and TRBJ1-6; possible D gene TRBD1, 5 bases. The length of the CDR3 is 14 residues. CDR1 SGHTS and CDR2 YDEGEE come from the germline V gene. Trimming removed 1 base from V and 10 bases from J, with 12 bases in between.

The chain joins TRBV9 to TRBJ1-1; D may be TRBD1 (5 bases). CDR1 and CDR2 from the germline V gene are SGDLS and YYNGEE. The CDR3 sequence is 15 residues long. V lost 0 bases and J 0 bases, leaving 9 bases between the germline ends. CDR3 bases: TGTGCCAGCAGCGTAGATGGGGGGGTGAACACTGAAGCTTTCTTT. Protein: CASSVDGGVNTEAFF.

The chain couples TRBV5-8 to TRBJ1-1, with TRBD1 identical over 8 bases. The length of the CDR3 is 15 residues. V gave up 1 base and J gave up 4 bases; unmatched junction bases: 6. The germline CDR1 and CDR2 sequences are SGHTS and YDEGEE. Here the CDR3 DNA reads TGTGCCAGCAGCTTGTTTCAGGGGGCGAGCACTGAAGCTTTCTTT. This translates into CASSLFQGASTEAFF. Supplemented by reference TRBV5-8 and TRBJ1-1, the full variable domain reads EAGVTQSPTHLIKTRGQQATLRCSPISGHTSVYWYQQALGLGLQFLLWYDEGEERNRGNFPPRFSGRQFPNYSSELNVNALELEDSALYLCASSLFQGASTEAFFGQGTRLTVV.

The chain couples TRBV5-1 to TRBJ2-2; a weak D match, TRBD2 (5 bases). The CDR3 runs to 16 residues. Trimming cost V 0 bases and J 7 bases, with 16 bases left between them. Germline lookup yields CDR1 SGHRS and CDR2 YFSETQ. As DNA, the CDR3 is TGCGCCAGCAGCTTGGTTGCGGCTAGAGGGAGCGGGGAGCTGTTTTTT. Encoded protein: CASSLVAARGSGELFF.

This chain's CDR3 is CSVEGRDYEQYF. The CDR3 coding sequence is TGCAGCGTTGAGGGCAGGGACTACGAGCAGTACTTC. The rearrangement links TRBV29-1 to TRBJ2-7, with a possible D match to TRBD1 (5 bases). The CDR3 is made up of 12 amino acids. Germline values: CDR1 SQVTM, CDR2 ANQGSEA. V shed 3 bases and J shed 3 bases, with 9 bases lying between them.

The chain uses TRBV7-2 and TRBJ1-1; perhaps TRBD1 as D (6 bases). Germline-derived CDR1 and CDR2 are SGHTA and FQGNSA. Trimming left V 6 bases short and J 0 bases short, with 14 bases between. This CDR3 is built from 15 residues. CDR3 amino acids: CASSSQGGMNTEAFF. The CDR3 DNA reads TGTGCCAGCAGTTCACAAGGGGGTATGAACACTGAAGCTTTCTTT.

The rearrangement joins TRBV7-4 to TRBJ2-7; 9 nucleotides agree with TRBD1. From germline, CDR1 is SGHVT and CDR2 SQSDAQ. V lost 5 bases and J lost 3; bases outside the gene matches: 5. The CDR3 length is 14 residues. The CDR3, as DNA: TGTGCCAGCAGCAACCGGGACAGGGTCTACGAGCAGTACTTC. This gives the protein CASSNRDRVYEQYF.

The gene calls are TRBV19 and TRBJ2-2; 11 bases line up with TRBD2. CDR1 and CDR2 (germline): LNHDA, SQIVND (reference sequence). This CDR3 is built from 16 residues. V lost 2 bases to trimming and J lost 4 bases; unmatched junction nucleotides: 3. CDR3 loop: CASSILLAGGTGELFF. Written as DNA, the CDR3 is TGTGCCAGTAGTATACTCCTAGCGGGAGGCACCGGGGAGCTGTTTTTT.

The chain recombines TRBV7-9 with TRBJ2-1, with 15 nucleotides matching TRBD2. Germline values: CDR1 SEHNR, CDR2 FQNEAQ (reference sequence). The CDR3 extends over 15 amino acids. With V trimmed by 5 bases and J by 8 bases, 4 bases remained unmatched. The DNA of the CDR3 is TGTGCCAGCAGCCTGGGACTAGCGGGAGGTGATGAGCAGTTCTTC. Translated, it gives CASSLGLAGGDEQFF.

CDR3 sequence reads: CASSRQQGAGREQYF. The CDR3 region has the DNA TGTGCCAGCAGCCGACAGCAGGGGGCCGGGAGGGAGCAGTACTTC. The chain carries TRBV7-8 and TRBJ2-7, with a tentative D call TRBD1 (8 bases). The CDR3 runs 15 residues. The ends were cut back, 5 bases at V and 7 bases at J, with 21 bases in the middle. Germline V gene lookup returns CDR1 SGHVS and CDR2 FQNEAQ.

The chain carries TRBV20-1 and TRBJ2-7; D is perhaps TRBD1 (5 bases). The length of the CDR3 is 11 residues. Germline V gene lookup returns CDR1 DFQATT and CDR2 SNEGSKA (reference sequence). CDR3 nucleotides: TGCAGGGTCATCAGGGTCCTGGGGCAGTACTTC. Translated, it gives CRVIRVLGQYF.

This clone was observed a handful of times. The V and J genes are TRBV6-5 and TRBJ1-2, with 7 bases that match TRBD1. J lost 2 bases, V lost 2 bases, and 2 bases had no gene match. The CDR3 sequence is 14 residues long. Germline V gene sequence: CDR1 MNHEY, CDR2 SVGAGI. The CDR3 DNA reads TGTGCCAGCAGTTACAGGGGGCCAAACTATGGCTACACCTTC. Protein sequence: CASSYRGPNYGYTF.

The chain recombines TRBV12-2 with TRBJ2-7; TRBD1, the table's D call, was not compared with the DNA. TRBV12-2 constitutes a pseudogene. The CDR3 has 15 residues. The CDR3 here is CASRLRGTGMHEQYF. CDR3 coding DNA: TGTGCAAGTCGCCTTCGAGGGACAGGGATGCACGAGCAGTACTTC.

The chain has TRBV15 and TRBJ2-7; possibly TRBD1 for D (6 bases). The CDR3 is made up of 17 amino acids. CDR1 is LNHNV and CDR2 is YYDKDF in the germline V gene (reference sequence). Trimming removed 1 base at V and 3 bases at J, with 19 bases between. Here the CDR3 reads CATSRVTQGLLNYEQYF. CDR3 DNA: TGTGCCACCAGCAGAGTTACACAGGGCCTTCTTAACTACGAGCAGTACTTC.

CDR3 nucleotide sequence: TGTGCCAGCAGTCTATCGGGGGCCTACGAGCAGTACTTC. Its protein product is CASSLSGAYEQYF. The chain joins TRBV3-1 (or the pseudogene TRBV3-2) to TRBJ2-7; D is possibly TRBD2 (6 bases). V lost 6 bases and J lost 2, with 11 bases in between. Germline loops: CDR1 LGHDT, CDR2 YNNKEL (reference sequence). CDR3 length: 13 amino acids.

The chain links TRBV5-1 to TRBJ1-1; D is unclear. This CDR3 spans 14 amino acids. From germline, CDR1 is SGHRS and CDR2 YFSETQ. Trimming shortened V by 5 bases and J by 6 bases, and 17 bases separated the two germline ends. This CDR3 reads CASRSGRRGPEAFF. In DNA form, the CDR3 reads TGCGCCAGCAGGAGTGGCCGGCGGGGTCCTGAAGCTTTCTTT.

This clone occurred once. The chain couples TRBV29-1 to TRBJ2-7, with D possibly TRBD1 on 6 matching bases. V dropped 5 bases and J dropped 0 bases, with 11 bases sitting between them. CDR1 and CDR2 (germline): SQVTM, ANQGSEA. CDR3 length equals 13 residues. This CDR3 reads CSVPTGFSYEQYF. Written as DNA, the CDR3 is TGCAGCGTTCCTACAGGGTTCTCCTACGAGCAGTACTTC.

The V and J genes are TRBV19 and TRBJ2-5; 8 bases map to TRBD2. The CDR3 extends over 15 amino acids. Unmatched junction bases numbered 12, after V lost 7 bases and J lost 5 bases. Germline V lookup: CDR1 LNHDA, CDR2 SQIVND (reference sequence). CDR3 sequence reads: CASTQTGTSVETQYF. DNA of the CDR3: TGTGCCAGTACCCAAACCGGGACTAGTGTTGAGACCCAGTACTTC.

The chain combines TRBV9 with TRBJ1-1; D may be TRBD1 (5 bases). CDR1 and CDR2 from the germline V gene are SGDLS and YYNGEE. The CDR3 spans 14 residues. Trimming took 4 bases from V and 5 from J, leaving 15 bases between them. The DNA for the CDR3 is TGTGCCAGCAGCCCCAGACAGCAAATGACTGAAGCTTTCTTT. Protein sequence: CASSPRQQMTEAFF.

The chain is built from TRBV30 and TRBJ1-5, with 7 positions matching TRBD1. CDR3 length equals 15 residues. V gave up 3 bases and J gave up 0 bases; unmatched junction bases: 5. Germline CDR1 and CDR2: GTSNPN and SVGIG (reference sequence). CDR3 region: CAWSGTDLSNQPQHF. The CDR3 DNA reads as TGTGCCTGGAGCGGGACAGACCTTAGCAATCAGCCCCAGCATTTT.

V and J are TRBV18 and TRBJ2-2, with 9 bases matching TRBD1. The CDR3 extends over 15 amino acids. Germline trimming cut 0 bases from V and 7 bases from J; bases unmatched to any gene: 3. CDR1 and CDR2 (germline): KGHSH, LQKENI. DNA for the CDR3: TGTGCCAGCTCACCACCCCGGACAGGGGTCGGGGAGCTGTTTTTT. Amino acids: CASSPPRTGVGELFF.

The DNA of the CDR3 is TGTGCCAGCGCATTGACAGGGGGCAACACTGAAGCTTTCTTT. It specifies CASALTGGNTEAFF. The chain employs TRBV28 and TRBJ1-1; the match to TRBD1 covers 10 bases. Germline CDR1 MDHEN, CDR2 SYDVKM. The CDR3 has 14 amino acids. V shed 8 bases, J shed 2 bases, and the junction held 5 bases outside the gene matches.